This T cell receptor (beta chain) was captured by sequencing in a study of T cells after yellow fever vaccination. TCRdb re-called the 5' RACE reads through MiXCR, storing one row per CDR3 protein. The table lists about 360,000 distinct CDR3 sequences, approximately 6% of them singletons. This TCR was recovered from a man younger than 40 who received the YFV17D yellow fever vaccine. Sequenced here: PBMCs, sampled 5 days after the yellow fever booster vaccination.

The CDR3 DNA follows: TGTGCCAGCTCACCCGGGACATTAAACTCTGGGGCCAACGTCCTGACTTTC. It encodes CASSPGTLNSGANVLTF. This chain links TRBV18 with TRBJ2-6; maybe TRBD1 (6 bases). V gave up 3 bases and J gave up 0 bases, with 12 bases separating them. The CDR3 extends over 17 amino acids. The germline gives CDR1 KGHSH, CDR2 LQKENI.